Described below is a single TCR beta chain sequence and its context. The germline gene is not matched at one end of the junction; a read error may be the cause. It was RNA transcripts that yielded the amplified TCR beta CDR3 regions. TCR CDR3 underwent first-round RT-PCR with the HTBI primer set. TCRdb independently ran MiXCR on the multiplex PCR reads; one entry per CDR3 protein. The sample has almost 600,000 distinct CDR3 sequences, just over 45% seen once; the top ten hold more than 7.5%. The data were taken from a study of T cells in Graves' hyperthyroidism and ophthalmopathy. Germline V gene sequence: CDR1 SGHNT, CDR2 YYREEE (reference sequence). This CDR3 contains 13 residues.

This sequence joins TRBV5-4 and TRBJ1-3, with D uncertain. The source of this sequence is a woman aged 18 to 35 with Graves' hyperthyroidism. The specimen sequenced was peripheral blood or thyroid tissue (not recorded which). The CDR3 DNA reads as TGTGCCAACAGCTTGGGTTCCGGAAACACCATATATTTT. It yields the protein CANSLGSGNTIYF.